This TCR beta chain was found in a study of post-analysis software for immune sequencing data. Study observations and caveats: TRBV5-6, TRBV5-1 and TRBV20-1 belonged to a set of roughly 5 TRBV segments that were more frequent in patients than controls.

TCR beta cDNA libraries included unique molecular identifiers. Around 500,000 cDNA molecules were obtained per 1 to 10 million input T cells. MiXCR, run by TCRdb on the PCR reads, gives a single entry per CDR3 protein. Of around 700,000 distinct CDR3 sequences listed, 55% to 70% are singletons. About this clonotype itself: What it binds is not known.

The CDR3 has 19 residues. J was trimmed by 0 bases and V by 5 bases; bases with no gene match: 13. The germline gives CDR1 SEHNR, CDR2 FQNEAQ (reference sequence). Sequencing input: blood. J is TRBJ2-7 and V is TRBV7-9, with 13 bases aligning to TRBD2. This clonotype was obtained from a girl aged 2-10 years with multiple sclerosis. The CDR3, as DNA: TGTGCCAGCAGCCAGTCCCTAAGGACTAGCGGGAGCCCCTCCTACGAGCAGTACTTC. This encodes CASSQSLRTSGSPSYEQYF.